These T cell receptor beta chains were read from a single sample in a study of shared clonotypes between healthy human individuals. Assay: immunoSEQ multiplex PCR; the TCRdb copy retains only in-frame clones and omits some. The sample shows over a million clones, approximately 68% of them seen only once. The sample was memory CD4+ T cells sorted from blood. The receptors here all came from a young man in good health. The conserved cysteine and the conserved F or W are not part of the CDR3 here. Rows may omit the clone size; those that give it use once, few, many or a size class.

>-|TRBV6-1
ASSEVWTVNQPQH
>-|TRBV7-6
ASSDGETQY
>-|TRBV14
ASSQRLAGVETQY
>-|TRBV2
ASSSVYEQY
>many|TRBV27
ASSGNGAEDYEQY
>-|TRBV18
ASSPRDTSNTGELF
>-|TRBV5-6
ASYSQGARLHEQY
>-|TRBV5-4
ASSAQGLSSGNTIY
>-|TRBV10-3
AISGGTVEAF
>-|TRBV6-5
ASSYSNRGDTGELF
>once|TRBV30
AWGQATNYGYT
>-|TRBV28
ASTLAGPSSYNSPLH
>-|TRBV4-2
ASSQDLYETQY
>-|TRBV11-2
ASSSLRGRARDTQY
>-|TRBV19
ASRSSGAADTQY
>-|TRBV5-6
ASSSRDSQYNSPLH
>once|TRBV7-9
ASSSTGQGGDTQY
>-|TRBV30
AWGQGRVNTEAF
>-|TRBV6-5
ASRPAGLGTDTQY
>-|TRBV5-1
ASSLVGQDISGNTIY
>-|TRBV5-4
ASSLDYSSEQY
>-|TRBV29-1
SVEGGAGLGYT
>-|TRBV5-1
ASSLGLLSSYNEQF
>-|TRBV28
ASSSNLPAGGRYYEQY
>-|TRBV19
ASSPQGWGTQY
>few|TRBV7-8
ASSLNIGELF
>-|TRBV6-5
ASTQRGGGELF
>once|TRBV5-1
ASSLRGQGSTDTQY
>-|TRBV5-5
ASSLQDYRATGELF
>-|TRBV6-6
ASREGQGNYEQY
>-|TRBV19
ASMRGVEQF
>-|TRBV5-1
ASRRDEGRNQPQH
>-|TRBV30
AWSPSGETQY
>-|TRBV28
ASSRVFTEAF